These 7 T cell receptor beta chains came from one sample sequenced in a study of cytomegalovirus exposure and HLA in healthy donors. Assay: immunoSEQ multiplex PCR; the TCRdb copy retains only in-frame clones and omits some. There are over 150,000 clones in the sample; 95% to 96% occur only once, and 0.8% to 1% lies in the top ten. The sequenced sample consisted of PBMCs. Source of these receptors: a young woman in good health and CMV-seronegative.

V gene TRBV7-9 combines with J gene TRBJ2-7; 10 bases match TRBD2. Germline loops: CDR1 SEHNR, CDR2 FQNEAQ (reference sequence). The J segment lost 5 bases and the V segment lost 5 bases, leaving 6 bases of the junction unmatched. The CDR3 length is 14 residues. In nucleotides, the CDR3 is TGTGCCAGCAGCCCACGACTAGCGGGTGACGAGCAGTACTTC. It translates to CASSPRLAGDEQYF.

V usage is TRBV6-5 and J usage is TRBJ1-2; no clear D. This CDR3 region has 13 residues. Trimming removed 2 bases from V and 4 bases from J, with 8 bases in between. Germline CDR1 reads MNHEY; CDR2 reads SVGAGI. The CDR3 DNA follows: TGTGCCAGCAGTTACGCGCCGGGCTATGGCTACACCTTC. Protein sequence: CASSYAPGYGYTF.

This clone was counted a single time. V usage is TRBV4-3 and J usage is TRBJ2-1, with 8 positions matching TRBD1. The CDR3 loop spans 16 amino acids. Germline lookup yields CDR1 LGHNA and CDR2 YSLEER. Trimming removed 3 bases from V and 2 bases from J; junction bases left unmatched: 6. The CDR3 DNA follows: TGCGCCAGCAGCCATTCTCAGGGGGCGCCCTACAATGAGCAGTTCTTC. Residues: CASSHSQGAPYNEQFF.

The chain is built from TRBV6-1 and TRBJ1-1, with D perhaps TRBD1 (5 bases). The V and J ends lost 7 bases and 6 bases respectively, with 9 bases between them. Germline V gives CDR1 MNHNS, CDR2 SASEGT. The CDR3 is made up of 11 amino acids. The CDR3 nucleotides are TGTGCCAGCAATCAGGGCCCTGAAGCTTTCTTT. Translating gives CASNQGPEAFF.

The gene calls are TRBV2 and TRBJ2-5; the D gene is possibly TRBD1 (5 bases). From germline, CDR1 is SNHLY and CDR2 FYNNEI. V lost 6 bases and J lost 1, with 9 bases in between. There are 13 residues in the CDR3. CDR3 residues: CASRKGVQETQYF. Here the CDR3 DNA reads TGTGCCAGCAGAAAAGGGGTCCAAGAGACCCAGTACTTC.

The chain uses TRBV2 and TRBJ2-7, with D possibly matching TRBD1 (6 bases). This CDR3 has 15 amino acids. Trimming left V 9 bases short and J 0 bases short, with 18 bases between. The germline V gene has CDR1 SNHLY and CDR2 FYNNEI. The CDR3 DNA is TGTGCCAGTGCGGCGAGGGGGATCCTCTCCTACGAGCAGTACTTC. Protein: CASAARGILSYEQYF.

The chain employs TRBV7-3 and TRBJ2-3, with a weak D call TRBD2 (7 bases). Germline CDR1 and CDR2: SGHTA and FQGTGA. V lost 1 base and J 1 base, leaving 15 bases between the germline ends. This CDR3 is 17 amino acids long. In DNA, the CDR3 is TGTGCCAGCAGCTTAAGACAGGCGGGGGAACGCACAGATACGCAGTATTTT. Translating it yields CASSLRQAGERTDTQYF.